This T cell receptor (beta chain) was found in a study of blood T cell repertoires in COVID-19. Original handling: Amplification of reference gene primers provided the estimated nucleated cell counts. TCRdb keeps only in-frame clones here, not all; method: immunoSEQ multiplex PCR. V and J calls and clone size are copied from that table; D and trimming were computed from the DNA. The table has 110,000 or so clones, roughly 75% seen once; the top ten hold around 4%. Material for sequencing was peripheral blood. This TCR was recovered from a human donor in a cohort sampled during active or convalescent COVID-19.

The CDR3 DNA sequence: TGTGCCAGCAGCTTCAGGACGCAGTATTTT. It is translated as CASSFRTQYF. The V and J genes are TRBV7-9 and TRBJ2-3; D unresolved. CDR1 SEHNR and CDR2 FQNEAQ come from the germline V gene (reference sequence). The V and J ends lost 3 bases and 9 bases respectively, with 4 bases between them. The CDR3 covers 10 residues.